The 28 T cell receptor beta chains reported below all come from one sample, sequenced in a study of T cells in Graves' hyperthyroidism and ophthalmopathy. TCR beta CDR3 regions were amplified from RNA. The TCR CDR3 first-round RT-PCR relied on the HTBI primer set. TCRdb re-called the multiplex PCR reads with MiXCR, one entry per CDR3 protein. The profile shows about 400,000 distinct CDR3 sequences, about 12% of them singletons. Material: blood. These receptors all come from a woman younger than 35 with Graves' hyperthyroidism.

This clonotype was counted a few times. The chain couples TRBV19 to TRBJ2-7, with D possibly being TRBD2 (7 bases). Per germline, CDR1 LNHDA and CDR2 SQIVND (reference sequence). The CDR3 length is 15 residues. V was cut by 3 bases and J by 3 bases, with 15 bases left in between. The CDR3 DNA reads TGTGCCAGTAGTATCCAAACAGGGACTAACTACGAGCAGTACTTC. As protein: CASSIQTGTNYEQYF.

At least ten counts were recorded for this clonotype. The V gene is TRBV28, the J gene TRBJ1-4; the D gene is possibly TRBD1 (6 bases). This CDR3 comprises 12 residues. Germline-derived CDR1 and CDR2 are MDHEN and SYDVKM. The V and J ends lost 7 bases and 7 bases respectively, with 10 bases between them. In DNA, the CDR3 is TGTGCCAGCAAGGGGGGGATTGAAAAACTGTTTTTT. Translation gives CASKGGIEKLFF.

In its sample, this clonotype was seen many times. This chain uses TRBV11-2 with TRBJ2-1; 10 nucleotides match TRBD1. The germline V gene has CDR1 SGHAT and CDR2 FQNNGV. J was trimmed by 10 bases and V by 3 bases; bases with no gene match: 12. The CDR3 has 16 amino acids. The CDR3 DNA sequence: TGTGCCAGCAGCTTCCTGGGGGGACAGGGGTCGTGGGAGCAGTTCTTC. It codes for CASSFLGGQGSWEQFF.

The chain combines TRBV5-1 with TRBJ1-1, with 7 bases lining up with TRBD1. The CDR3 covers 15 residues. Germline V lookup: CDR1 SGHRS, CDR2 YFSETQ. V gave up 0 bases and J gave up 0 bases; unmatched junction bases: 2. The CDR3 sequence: CASSLETGMNTEAFF. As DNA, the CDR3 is TGCGCCAGCAGCTTGGAGACAGGGATGAACACTGAAGCTTTCTTT.

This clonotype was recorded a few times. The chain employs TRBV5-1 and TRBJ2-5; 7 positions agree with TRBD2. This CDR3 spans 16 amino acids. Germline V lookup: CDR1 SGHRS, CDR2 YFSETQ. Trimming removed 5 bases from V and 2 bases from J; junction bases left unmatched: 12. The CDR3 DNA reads TGCGCCAGCAGACCCGCACCGGGGGGAATTCAAGAGACCCAGTACTTC. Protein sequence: CASRPAPGGIQETQYF.

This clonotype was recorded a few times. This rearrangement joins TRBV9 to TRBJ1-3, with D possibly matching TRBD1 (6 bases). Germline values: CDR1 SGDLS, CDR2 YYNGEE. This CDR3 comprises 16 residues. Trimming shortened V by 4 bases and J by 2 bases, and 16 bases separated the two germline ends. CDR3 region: CASSPYKGQPGNTIYF. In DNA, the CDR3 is TGTGCCAGCAGCCCATATAAAGGACAGCCTGGAAACACCATATATTTT. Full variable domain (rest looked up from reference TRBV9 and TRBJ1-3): DSGVTQTPKHLITATGQRVTLRCSPRSGDLSVYWYQQSLDQGLQFLIQYYNGEERAKGNILERFSAQQFPDLHSELNLSSLELGDSALYFCASSPYKGQPGNTIYFGEGSWLTVV.

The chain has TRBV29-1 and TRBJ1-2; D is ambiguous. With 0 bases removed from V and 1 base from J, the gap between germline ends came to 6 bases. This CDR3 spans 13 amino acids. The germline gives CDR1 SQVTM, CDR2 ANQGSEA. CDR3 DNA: TGCAGCGTTGAAGATCCCGATAACTATGGCTACACCTTC. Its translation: CSVEDPDNYGYTF.

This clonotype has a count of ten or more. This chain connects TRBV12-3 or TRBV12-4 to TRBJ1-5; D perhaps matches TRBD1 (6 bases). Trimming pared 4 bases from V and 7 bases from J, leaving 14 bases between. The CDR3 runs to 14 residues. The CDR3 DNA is TGTGCCAGCAGTTCCGTAGGGGGAGGACAGCCCCAGCATTTT. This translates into CASSSVGGGQPQHF.

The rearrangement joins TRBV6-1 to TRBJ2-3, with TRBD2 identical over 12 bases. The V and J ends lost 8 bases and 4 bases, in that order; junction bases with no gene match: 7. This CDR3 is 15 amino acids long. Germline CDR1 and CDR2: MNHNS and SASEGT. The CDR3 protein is CASAQTSGGSDTQYF. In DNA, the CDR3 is TGTGCCAGCGCCCAAACTAGCGGGGGGTCAGATACGCAGTATTTT.

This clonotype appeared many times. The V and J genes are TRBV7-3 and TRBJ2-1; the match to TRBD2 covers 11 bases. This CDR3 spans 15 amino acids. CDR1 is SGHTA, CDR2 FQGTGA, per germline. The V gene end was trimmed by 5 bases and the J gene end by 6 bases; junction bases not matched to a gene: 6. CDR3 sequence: CASSAVAGGGNEQFF. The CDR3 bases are TGTGCCAGCAGCGCGGTAGCGGGAGGGGGCAATGAGCAGTTCTTC.

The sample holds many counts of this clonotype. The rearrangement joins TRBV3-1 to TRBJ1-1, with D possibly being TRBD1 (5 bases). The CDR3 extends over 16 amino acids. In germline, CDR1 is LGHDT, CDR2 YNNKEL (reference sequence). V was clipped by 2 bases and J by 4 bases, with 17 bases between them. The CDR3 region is CASSQIQGRFGTEAFF. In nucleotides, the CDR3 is TGTGCCAGCAGCCAAATCCAGGGAAGGTTTGGCACTGAAGCTTTCTTT.

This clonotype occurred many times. The CDR3 loop is CSARRLAGVGVGSTDTQYF. DNA for the CDR3: TGCAGTGCTAGACGACTAGCGGGAGTAGGTGTGGGTAGCACAGATACGCAGTATTTT. This rearrangement joins TRBV20-1 to TRBJ2-3; 12 nucleotides line up with TRBD2. The germline gives CDR1 DFQATT, CDR2 SNEGSKA (reference sequence). The CDR3 length is 19 residues. V lost 2 bases and J lost 0; bases outside the gene matches: 12.

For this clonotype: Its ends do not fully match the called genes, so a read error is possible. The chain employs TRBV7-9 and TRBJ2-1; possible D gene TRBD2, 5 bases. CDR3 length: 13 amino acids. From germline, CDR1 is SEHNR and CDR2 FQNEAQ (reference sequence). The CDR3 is CVSSLAQVGEQFF. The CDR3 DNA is TGTGTCAGCAGCTTAGCGCAGGTTGGGGAGCAGTTCTTC.

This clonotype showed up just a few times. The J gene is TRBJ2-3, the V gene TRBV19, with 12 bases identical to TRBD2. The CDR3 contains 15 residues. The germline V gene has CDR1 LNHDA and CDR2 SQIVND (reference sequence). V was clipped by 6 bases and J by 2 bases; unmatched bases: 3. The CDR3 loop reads CASSRTSGVTDTQYF. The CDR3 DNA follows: TGTGCCAGTAGCCGGACTAGCGGGGTCACAGATACGCAGTATTTT.

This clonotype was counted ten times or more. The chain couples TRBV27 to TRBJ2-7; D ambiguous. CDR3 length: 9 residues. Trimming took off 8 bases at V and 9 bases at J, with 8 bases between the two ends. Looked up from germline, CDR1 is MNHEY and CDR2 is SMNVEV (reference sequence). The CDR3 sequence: CASPPRQYF. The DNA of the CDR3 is TGTGCCAGCCCACCTCGGCAGTACTTC.

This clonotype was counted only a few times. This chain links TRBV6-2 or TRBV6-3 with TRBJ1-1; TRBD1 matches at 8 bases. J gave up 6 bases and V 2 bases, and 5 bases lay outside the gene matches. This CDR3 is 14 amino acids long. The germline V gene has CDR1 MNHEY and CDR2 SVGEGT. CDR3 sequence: CASSYGQGASEAFF. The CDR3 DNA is TGTGCCAGCAGTTACGGCCAGGGGGCCTCTGAAGCTTTCTTT.

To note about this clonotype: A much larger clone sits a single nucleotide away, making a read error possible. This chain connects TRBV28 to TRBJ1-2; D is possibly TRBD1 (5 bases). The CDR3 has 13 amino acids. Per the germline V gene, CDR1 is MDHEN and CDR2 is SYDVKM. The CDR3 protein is CASSLIREDGCTF. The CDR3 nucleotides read TGTGCCAGCAGTTTAATCAGGGAAGATGGCTGCACCTTC.

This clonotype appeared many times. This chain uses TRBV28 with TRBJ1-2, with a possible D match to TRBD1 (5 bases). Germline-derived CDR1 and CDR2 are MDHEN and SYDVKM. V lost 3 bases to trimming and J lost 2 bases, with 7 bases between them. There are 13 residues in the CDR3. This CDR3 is CASSFRVNYGYTF. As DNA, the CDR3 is TGTGCCAGCAGTTTCAGGGTAAACTATGGCTACACCTTC.

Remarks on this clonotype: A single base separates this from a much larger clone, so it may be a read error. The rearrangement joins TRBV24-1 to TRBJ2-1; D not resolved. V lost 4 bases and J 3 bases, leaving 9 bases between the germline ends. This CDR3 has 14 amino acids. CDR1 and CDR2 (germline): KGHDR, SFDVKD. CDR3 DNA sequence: TGTGCCACCAGTGACACGGTCAGCTACAATGAGCAGTTCTTC. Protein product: CATSDTVSYNEQFF.

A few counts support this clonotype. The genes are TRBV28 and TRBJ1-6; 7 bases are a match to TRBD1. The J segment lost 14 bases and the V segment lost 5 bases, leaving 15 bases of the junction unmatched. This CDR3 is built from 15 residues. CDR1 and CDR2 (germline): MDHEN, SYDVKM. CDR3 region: CASSQPGQAVWTLHF. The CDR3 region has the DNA TGTGCCAGCAGTCAACCCGGACAGGCCGTCTGGACCCTCCACTTT. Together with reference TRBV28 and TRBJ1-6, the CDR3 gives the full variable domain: DVKVTQSSRYLVKRTGEKVFLECVQDMDHENMFWYRQDPGLGLRLIYFSYDVKMKEKGDIPEGYSVSREKKERFSLILESASTNQTSMYLCASSQPGQAVWTLHFGNGTRLTVT.

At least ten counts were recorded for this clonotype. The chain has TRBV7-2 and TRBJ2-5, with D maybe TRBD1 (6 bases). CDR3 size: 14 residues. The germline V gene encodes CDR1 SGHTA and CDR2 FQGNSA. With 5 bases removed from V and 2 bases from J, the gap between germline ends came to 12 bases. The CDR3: CASSLERGQETQYF. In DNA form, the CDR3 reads TGTGCCAGCAGCCTGGAAAGGGGGCAAGAGACCCAGTACTTC. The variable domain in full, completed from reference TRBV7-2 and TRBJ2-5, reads GAGVSQSPSNKVTEKGKDVELRCDPISGHTALYWYRQSLGQGLEFLIYFQGNSAPDKSGLPSDRFSAERTGGSVSTLTIQRTQQEDSAVYLCASSLERGQETQYFGPGTRLLVL.

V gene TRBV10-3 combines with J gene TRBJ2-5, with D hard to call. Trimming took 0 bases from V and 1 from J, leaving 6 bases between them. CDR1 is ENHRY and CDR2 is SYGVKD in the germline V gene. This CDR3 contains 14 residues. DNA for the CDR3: TGTGCCATCAGTGAGTCATACGTCCAAGAGACCCAGTACTTC. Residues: CAISESYVQETQYF.

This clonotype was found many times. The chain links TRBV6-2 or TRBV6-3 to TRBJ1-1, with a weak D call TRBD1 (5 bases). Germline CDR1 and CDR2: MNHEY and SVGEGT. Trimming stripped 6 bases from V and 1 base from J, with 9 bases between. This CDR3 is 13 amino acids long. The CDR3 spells CASRLQANTEAFF. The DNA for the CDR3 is TGTGCCAGCAGGTTACAGGCGAACACTGAAGCTTTCTTT.

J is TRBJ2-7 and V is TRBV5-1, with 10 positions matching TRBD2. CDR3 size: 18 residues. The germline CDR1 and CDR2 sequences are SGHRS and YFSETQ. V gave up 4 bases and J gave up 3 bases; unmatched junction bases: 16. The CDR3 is CASSQPGATSGDFYEQYF. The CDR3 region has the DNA TGCGCCAGCAGCCAACCAGGGGCAACTAGCGGGGACTTCTACGAGCAGTACTTC.

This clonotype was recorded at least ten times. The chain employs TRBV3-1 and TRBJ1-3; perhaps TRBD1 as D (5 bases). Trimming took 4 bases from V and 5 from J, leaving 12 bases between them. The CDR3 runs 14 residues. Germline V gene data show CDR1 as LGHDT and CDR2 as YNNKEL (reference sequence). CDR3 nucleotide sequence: TGTGCCAGCAGCCTCCCCTTGGACAGAAACACCATATATTTT. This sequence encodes CASSLPLDRNTIYF.

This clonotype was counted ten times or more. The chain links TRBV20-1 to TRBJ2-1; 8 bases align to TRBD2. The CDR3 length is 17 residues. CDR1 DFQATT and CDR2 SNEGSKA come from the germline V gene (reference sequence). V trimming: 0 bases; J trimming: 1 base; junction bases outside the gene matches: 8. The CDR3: CSARDDSGALSYNEQFF. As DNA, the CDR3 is TGCAGTGCTAGAGACGATAGCGGGGCTCTTTCCTACAATGAGCAGTTCTTC.

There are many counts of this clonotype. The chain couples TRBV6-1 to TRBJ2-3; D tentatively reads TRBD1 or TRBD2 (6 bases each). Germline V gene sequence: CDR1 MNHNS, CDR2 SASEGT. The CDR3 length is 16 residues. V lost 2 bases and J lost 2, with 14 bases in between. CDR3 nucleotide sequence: TGTGCCAGCAGTGAAAGAAGGGGGACTTCCACAGATACGCAGTATTTT. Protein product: CASSERRGTSTDTQYF.

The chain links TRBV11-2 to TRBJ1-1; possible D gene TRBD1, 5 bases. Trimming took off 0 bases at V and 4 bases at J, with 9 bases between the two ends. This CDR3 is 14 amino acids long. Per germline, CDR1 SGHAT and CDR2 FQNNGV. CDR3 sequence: CASSLDAGGTEAFF. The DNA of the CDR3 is TGTGCCAGCAGCTTAGATGCGGGGGGCACTGAAGCTTTCTTT.